Below, one TCR beta chain is given with its context. The data derive from a study of CD8 T cells in Susac syndrome. The CDR3 length is 15 residues. Germline values: CDR1 SGHDN, CDR2 FVKESK. Trimming took off 0 bases at V and 2 bases at J, with 10 bases between the two ends. Random hexamers served to reverse transcribe roughly 0.5 to 1 ug RNA. TCRdb processed the immunoSEQ multiplex PCR reads anew with MiXCR; each CDR3 protein has one entry. Of approximately 130,000 distinct CDR3 sequences listed, roughly 92% were seen once; the top ten hold roughly 0.095%. The J gene is TRBJ1-1, the V gene TRBV14; D is unclear. Material for sequencing was CD4+ T cells from PBMCs. The source is a human donor in good health. As DNA, the CDR3 is TGTGCCAGCAGCCAAGAATGGCCAAGAAACACTGAAGCTTTCTTT. It is translated as CASSQEWPRNTEAFF.